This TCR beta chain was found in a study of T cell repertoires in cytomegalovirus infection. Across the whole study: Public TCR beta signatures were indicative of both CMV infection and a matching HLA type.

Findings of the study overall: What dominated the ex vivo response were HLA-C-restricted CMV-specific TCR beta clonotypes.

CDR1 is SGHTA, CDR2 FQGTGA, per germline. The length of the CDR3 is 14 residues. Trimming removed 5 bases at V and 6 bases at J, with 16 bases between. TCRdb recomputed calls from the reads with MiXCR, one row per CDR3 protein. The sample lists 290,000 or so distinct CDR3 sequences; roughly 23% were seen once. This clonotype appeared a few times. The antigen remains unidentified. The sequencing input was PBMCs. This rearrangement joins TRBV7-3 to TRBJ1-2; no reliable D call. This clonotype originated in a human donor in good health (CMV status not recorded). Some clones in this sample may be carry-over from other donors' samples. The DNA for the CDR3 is TGTGCCAGCAGCACAAAAAGGGTATGGGATGGCTACACCTTC. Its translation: CASSTKRVWDGYTF. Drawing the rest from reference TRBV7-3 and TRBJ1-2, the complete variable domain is GAGVSQTPSNKVTEKGKYVELRCDPISGHTALYWYRQSLGQGPEFLIYFQGTGAADDSGLPNDRFFAVRPEGSVSTLKIQRTERGDSAVYLCASSTKRVWDGYTFGSGTRLTVV.